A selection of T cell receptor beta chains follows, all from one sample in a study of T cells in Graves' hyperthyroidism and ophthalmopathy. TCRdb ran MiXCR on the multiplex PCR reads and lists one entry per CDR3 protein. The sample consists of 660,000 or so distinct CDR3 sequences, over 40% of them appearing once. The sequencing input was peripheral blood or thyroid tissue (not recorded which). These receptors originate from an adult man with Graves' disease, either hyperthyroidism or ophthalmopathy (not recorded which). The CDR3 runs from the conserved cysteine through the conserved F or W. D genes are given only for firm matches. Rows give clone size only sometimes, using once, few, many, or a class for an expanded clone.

CDR3nt: TGTGCCACCTCCGGGGACAAAGAGACCCAGTACTTC; CDR3aa: CATSGDKETQYF; j_gene: TRBJ2-5; d_gene: NA; v_gene: TRBV24-1; abundance: NA
CDR3nt: TGTGCCATCAGTGACTTCTGGGATTTTTCCTTC; CDR3aa: CAISDFWDFSF; j_gene: TRBJ2-1; d_gene: NA; v_gene: TRBV10-3; abundance: once
CDR3nt: TGTGCCAGCAGCTTTTCTAGCGGGACGAACACCGGGGAGCTGTTTTTT; CDR3aa: CASSFSSGTNTGELFF; j_gene: TRBJ2-2; d_gene: TRBD2; v_gene: TRBV7-3; abundance: NA
CDR3nt: TGTGCCAGCAGTTTCTTTCTGGGGGAGCAGTACTTC; CDR3aa: CASSFFLGEQYF; j_gene: TRBJ2-7; d_gene: NA; v_gene: TRBV25-1; abundance: NA
CDR3nt: TGTGCCAGCAGCCAGACCGGGACAGGGCGCACCGGGGAGCTGTTTTTT; CDR3aa: CASSQTGTGRTGELFF; j_gene: TRBJ2-2; d_gene: TRBD1; v_gene: TRBV14; abundance: few
CDR3nt: TGTGCCAGCAGCGGACTGGACAGAAATCAGCCCCAGCATTTT; CDR3aa: CASSGLDRNQPQHF; j_gene: TRBJ1-5; d_gene: NA; v_gene: TRBV24-1; abundance: NA
CDR3nt: TGTGCCAGCAGTGGACAGGAGTACGAGCAGTACTTC; CDR3aa: CASSGQEYEQYF; j_gene: TRBJ2-7; d_gene: NA; v_gene: TRBV2; abundance: NA
CDR3nt: TGTGCCAGCAGCAGTCCGGGACAGGGTGAACAGCCCCAGCATTTT; CDR3aa: CASSSPGQGEQPQHF; j_gene: TRBJ1-5; d_gene: TRBD1; v_gene: TRBV7-9; abundance: many
CDR3nt: TGTGCCAGCAGCGAAGAGGGTCAGCTCAACTATGGCTACACCTTC; CDR3aa: CASSEEGQLNYGYTF; j_gene: TRBJ1-2; d_gene: NA; v_gene: TRBV7-9; abundance: many
CDR3nt: TGCAGCGCACTCACAAGTAGCAATCAGCCCCAGCATTTT; CDR3aa: CSALTSSNQPQHF; j_gene: TRBJ1-5; d_gene: NA; v_gene: TRBV29-1; abundance: many
CDR3nt: TGCAGCGTGGAGGTTAGGGGTGACAATTCACCCCTCCACTTT; CDR3aa: CSVEVRGDNSPLHF; j_gene: TRBJ1-6; d_gene: NA; v_gene: TRBV29-1; abundance: NA
CDR3nt: TGCAGCGCTGCTGGGACTAGCGGGAGGTCCTACGAGCAGTACTTC; CDR3aa: CSAAGTSGRSYEQYF; j_gene: TRBJ2-7; d_gene: TRBD2; v_gene: TRBV29-1; abundance: NA
CDR3nt: TGTGCCAGCAGCGACAGCGGGGGGTGGCAAGAGACCCAGTACTTC; CDR3aa: CASSDSGGWQETQYF; j_gene: TRBJ2-5; d_gene: TRBD2; v_gene: TRBV7-9; abundance: many
CDR3nt: TGTGCCAGCAGCCATACTAGCGGGGGGGTGGGGACCCAGTACTTC; CDR3aa: CASSHTSGGVGTQYF; j_gene: TRBJ2-5; d_gene: TRBD2; v_gene: TRBV7-2; abundance: NA
CDR3nt: TGTGCCAGCAATACCGGGACAGGGACCTACGAGCAGTACTTC; CDR3aa: CASNTGTGTYEQYF; j_gene: TRBJ2-7; d_gene: TRBD1; v_gene: TRBV6-6; abundance: NA
CDR3nt: TGCGCCAGCAGCTTGACGGGACAGGGGGCCTATGGCTACACCTTC; CDR3aa: CASSLTGQGAYGYTF; j_gene: TRBJ1-2; d_gene: TRBD1; v_gene: TRBV7-9; abundance: NA
CDR3nt: TGTGCCAGCAGTCTGCTACAGGGGTTTCGCTACACCATATATTTT; CDR3aa: CASSLLQGFRYTIYF; j_gene: TRBJ1-3; d_gene: TRBD1; v_gene: TRBV7-8; abundance: NA
CDR3nt: TGTGCCAGCTTGGTACCGGATCAGCCCCAGCATTTT; CDR3aa: CASLVPDQPQHF; j_gene: TRBJ1-5; d_gene: NA; v_gene: TRBV13; abundance: NA
CDR3nt: TGTGCCAGCAGCTACGGGACAGGGTATTCCTACGAGCAGTACTTC; CDR3aa: CASSYGTGYSYEQYF; j_gene: TRBJ2-7; d_gene: TRBD1; v_gene: TRBV7-6; abundance: medium-sized